This T cell receptor (beta chain) was recorded in a study of blood T cells in healthy people across ages. This clonotype was detected a few times. The antigen is undetermined. Primers used in a second PCR of roughly 6 to 11 cycles were a sample-barcoded 5' primer and a J-beta primer mix. TCRdb fed the 5' RACE reads into MiXCR, producing one record per CDR3 protein. This table holds about a million distinct CDR3 sequences, around two fifths found once. Study-level findings and limits: It was not known whether donors were CMV positive (a possible confounder of expanded clonotype changes). Observed TCR beta diversity per million T cells went down as age went up. This fall followed a roughly linear course with age. A conclusive naive versus antigen-experienced comparison was prevented by the unsorted PBMCs.

A minimum of 7 million PBMCs was isolated per sample. The receptor's source is a man aged 18 to 29 in good health. Sequenced input: blood.

The CDR3 protein is CASSLEFRAADTQYF. In DNA, the CDR3 is TGTGCCAGCAGTTTAGAGTTCAGGGCCGCAGATACGCAGTATTTT. V gene TRBV12-3 or TRBV12-4 combines with J gene TRBJ2-3, with D perhaps TRBD1 (5 bases). This CDR3 has 15 amino acids. The V end lost 1 base, the J end lost 4 bases, and 12 bases lay between the germline ends.